The entry below describes one T cell receptor (beta chain). Its specificity is not known. Original data processing: Junction-only immunoSEQ data arrived without quality scores, meaning filtering differed. Measured with immunoSEQ multiplex PCR; TCRdb has only the in-frame clones, and not every one. V and J calls and clone size come straight from that table; D and trimming were deduced from the DNA. This table holds 950,000 to 1,100,000 clones, roughly 74% found once. V was trimmed by 4 bases and J by 3 bases, leaving 17 bases between them. Germline loops: CDR1 SGHRS, CDR2 YFSETQ. This CDR3 has 15 amino acids. This sample is drawn from a study of shared clonotypes between healthy human individuals. Study-wide context: A couple of female and three male donors aged 18 to 49 were enrolled. Three plates each covered CD4 naive and memory; CD8 naive two, CD8 memory one. Study results and caveats: The generation probabilities recorded for non-shared clonotypes fell below those of clonotypes shared by all four donors.

This chain links TRBV5-1 with TRBJ2-7; D is possibly TRBD2 (5 bases). The sample consisted of memory CD4+ T cells from PBMCs. The subset denotes: CD45RA-negative fraction. This TCR derives from a man aged 18 to 30 in good health. Some clones in this sample may be carry-over from other donors' samples. Here the CDR3 reads CASSENTGFYYEQYF. In nucleotides, the CDR3 is TGCGCCAGCAGCGAGAACACGGGATTTTACTACGAGCAGTACTTC.